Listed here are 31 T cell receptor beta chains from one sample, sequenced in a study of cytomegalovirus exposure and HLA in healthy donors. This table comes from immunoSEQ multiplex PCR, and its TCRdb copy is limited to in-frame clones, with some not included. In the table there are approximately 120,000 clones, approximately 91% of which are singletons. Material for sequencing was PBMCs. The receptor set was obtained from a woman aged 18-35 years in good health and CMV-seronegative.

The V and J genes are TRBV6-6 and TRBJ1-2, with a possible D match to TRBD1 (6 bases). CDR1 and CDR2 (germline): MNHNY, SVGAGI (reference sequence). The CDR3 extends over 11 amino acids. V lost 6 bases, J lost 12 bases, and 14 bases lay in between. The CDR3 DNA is TGTGCCAGCAGCCGCGACAGGTACAACACCTTC. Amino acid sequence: CASSRDRYNTF.

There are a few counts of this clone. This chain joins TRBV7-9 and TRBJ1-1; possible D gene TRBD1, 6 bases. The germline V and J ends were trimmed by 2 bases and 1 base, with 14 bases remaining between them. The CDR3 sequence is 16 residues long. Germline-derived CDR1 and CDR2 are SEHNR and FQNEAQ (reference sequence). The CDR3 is CASSLYRVRTNTEAFF. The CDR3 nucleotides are TGTGCCAGCAGCTTATACAGGGTAAGAACGAACACTGAAGCTTTCTTT.

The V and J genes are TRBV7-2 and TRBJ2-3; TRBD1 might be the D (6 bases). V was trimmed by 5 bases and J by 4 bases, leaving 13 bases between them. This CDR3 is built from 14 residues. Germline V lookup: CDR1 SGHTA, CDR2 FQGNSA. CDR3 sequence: CASSSLTGSDTQYF. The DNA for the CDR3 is TGTGCCAGCAGCAGCCTGACAGGATCAGATACGCAGTATTTT.

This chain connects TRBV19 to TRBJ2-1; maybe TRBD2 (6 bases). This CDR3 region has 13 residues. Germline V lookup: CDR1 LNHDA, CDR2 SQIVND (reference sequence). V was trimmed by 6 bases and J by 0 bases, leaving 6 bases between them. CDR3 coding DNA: TGTGCCAGTAGCGGGAGCTCCTACAATGAGCAGTTCTTC. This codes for CASSGSSYNEQFF.

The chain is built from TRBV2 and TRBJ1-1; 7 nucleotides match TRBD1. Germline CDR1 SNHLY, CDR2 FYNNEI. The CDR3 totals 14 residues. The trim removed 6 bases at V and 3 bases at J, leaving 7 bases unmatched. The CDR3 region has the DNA TGTGCCAGCAGGGATAATACAGGGGACACTGAAGCTTTCTTT. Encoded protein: CASRDNTGDTEAFF. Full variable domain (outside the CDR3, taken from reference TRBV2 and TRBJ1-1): EPEVTQTPSHQVTQMGQEVILRCVPISNHLYFYWYRQILGQKVEFLVSFYNNEISEKSEIFDDQFSVERPDGSNFTLKIRSTKLEDSAMYFCASRDNTGDTEAFFGQGTRLTVV.

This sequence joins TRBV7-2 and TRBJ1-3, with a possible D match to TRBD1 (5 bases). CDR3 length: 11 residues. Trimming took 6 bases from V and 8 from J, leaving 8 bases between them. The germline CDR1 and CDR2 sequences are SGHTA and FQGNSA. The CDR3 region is CASSRGYTIYF. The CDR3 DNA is TGTGCCAGCAGTAGGGGATACACCATATATTTT.

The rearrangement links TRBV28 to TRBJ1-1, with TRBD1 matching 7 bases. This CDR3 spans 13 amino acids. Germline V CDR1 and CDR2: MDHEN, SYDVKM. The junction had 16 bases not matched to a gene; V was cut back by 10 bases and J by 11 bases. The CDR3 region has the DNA TGTGCCACCGTCGACAGGGTCCCTAGCGGGGCTTTCTTT. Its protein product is CATVDRVPSGAFF.

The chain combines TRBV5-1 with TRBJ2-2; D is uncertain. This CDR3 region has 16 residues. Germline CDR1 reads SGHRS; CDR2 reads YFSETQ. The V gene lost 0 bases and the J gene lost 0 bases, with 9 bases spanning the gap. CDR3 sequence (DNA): TGCGCCAGCAGCTTGGAGAGAGTCGCGAACACCGGGGAGCTGTTTTTT. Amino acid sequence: CASSLERVANTGELFF.

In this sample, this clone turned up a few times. The CDR3 region has the DNA TGTGCCAGCAGTTACCGGGACAGAGCAAATTCACCCCTCCACTTT. This gives the protein CASSYRDRANSPLHF. The chain has TRBV6-6 and TRBJ1-6; the match to TRBD1 covers 7 bases. The CDR3 runs to 15 residues. Germline V lookup: CDR1 MNHNY, CDR2 SVGAGI (reference sequence). Losses at the gene ends were 2 bases for V and 7 bases for J; bases not matched to a gene: 5.

CDR3: CASSLGDRPYEQYF. As DNA, the CDR3 is TGTGCCAGCAGCTTGGGGGACAGGCCCTACGAGCAGTACTTC. The chain uses TRBV5-6 and TRBJ2-7; TRBD1 agrees at 8 bases. Germline V lookup: CDR1 SGHDT, CDR2 YYEEEE. V shed 0 bases and J 2 bases; nucleotides not matched to a gene: 1. The CDR3 contains 14 residues. Looking up the rest from reference TRBV5-6 and TRBJ2-7 gives the full variable domain: DAGVTQSPTHLIKTRGQQVTLRCSPKSGHDTVSWYQQALGQGPQFIFQYYEEEERQRGNFPDRFSGHQFPNYSSELNVNALLLGDSALYLCASSLGDRPYEQYFGPGTRLTVT.

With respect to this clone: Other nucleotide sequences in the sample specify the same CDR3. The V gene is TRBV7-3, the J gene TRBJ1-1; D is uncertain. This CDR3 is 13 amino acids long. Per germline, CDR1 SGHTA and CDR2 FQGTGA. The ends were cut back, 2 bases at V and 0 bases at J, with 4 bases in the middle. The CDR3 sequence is CASSLSVNTEAFF. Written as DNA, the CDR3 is TGTGCCAGCAGCTTATCAGTGAACACTGAAGCTTTCTTT.

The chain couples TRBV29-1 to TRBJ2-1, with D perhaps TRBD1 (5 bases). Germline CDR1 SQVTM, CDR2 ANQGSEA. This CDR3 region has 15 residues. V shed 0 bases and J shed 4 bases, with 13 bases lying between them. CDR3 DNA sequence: TGCAGCGTTGAAGATCACAGGCTAGGTTACAATGAGCAGTTCTTC. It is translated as CSVEDHRLGYNEQFF.

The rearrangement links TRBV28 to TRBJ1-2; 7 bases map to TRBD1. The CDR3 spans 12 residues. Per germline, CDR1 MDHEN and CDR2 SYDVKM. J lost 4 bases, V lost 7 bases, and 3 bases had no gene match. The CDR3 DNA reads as TGTGCCAGCACGGGACAGATCTATGGCTACACCTTC. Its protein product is CASTGQIYGYTF.

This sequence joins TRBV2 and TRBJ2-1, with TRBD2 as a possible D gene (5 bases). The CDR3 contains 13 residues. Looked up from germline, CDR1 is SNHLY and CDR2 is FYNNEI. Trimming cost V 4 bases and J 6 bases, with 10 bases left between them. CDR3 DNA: TGTGCCAGCAGTGGGTTGAGGGTCAATGAGCAGTTCTTC. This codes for CASSGLRVNEQFF.

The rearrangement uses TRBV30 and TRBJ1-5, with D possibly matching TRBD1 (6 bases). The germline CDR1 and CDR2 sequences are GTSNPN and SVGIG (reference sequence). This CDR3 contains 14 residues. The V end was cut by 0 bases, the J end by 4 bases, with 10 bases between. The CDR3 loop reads CAWSVAQGNQPQHF. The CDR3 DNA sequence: TGTGCCTGGAGTGTTGCACAGGGAAATCAGCCCCAGCATTTT. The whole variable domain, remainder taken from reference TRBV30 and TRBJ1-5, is SQTIHQWPATLVQPVGSPLSLECTVEGTSNPNLYWYRQAAGRGLQLLFYSVGIGQISSEVPQNLSASRPQDRQFILSSKKLLLSDSGFYLCAWSVAQGNQPQHFGDGTRLSIL.

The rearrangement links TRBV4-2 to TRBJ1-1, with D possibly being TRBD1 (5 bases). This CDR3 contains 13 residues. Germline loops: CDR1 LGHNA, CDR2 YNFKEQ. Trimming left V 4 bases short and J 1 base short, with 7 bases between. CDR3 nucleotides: TGTGCCAGCAGCCGCGGACAGAACACTGAAGCTTTCTTT. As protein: CASSRGQNTEAFF.

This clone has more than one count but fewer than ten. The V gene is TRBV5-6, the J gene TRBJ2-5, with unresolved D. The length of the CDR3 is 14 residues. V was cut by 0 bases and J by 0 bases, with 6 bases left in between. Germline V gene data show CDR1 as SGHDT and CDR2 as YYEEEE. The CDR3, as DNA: TGTGCCAGCAGCTTGGGAGACTACCAAGAGACCCAGTACTTC. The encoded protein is CASSLGDYQETQYF.

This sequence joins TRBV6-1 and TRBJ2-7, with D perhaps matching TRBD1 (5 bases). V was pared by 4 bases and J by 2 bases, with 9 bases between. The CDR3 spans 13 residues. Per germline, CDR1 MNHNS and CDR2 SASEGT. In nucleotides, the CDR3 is TGTGCCAGCAGTGCTTCGGACACCTACGAGCAGTACTTC. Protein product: CASSASDTYEQYF.

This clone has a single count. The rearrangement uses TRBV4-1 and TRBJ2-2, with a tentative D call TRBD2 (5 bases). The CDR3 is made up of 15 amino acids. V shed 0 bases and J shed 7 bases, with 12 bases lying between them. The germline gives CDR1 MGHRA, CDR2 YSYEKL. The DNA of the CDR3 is TGCGCCAGCAGCCAAGACCCCTACGCGGGCGGGGAGCTGTTTTTT. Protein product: CASSQDPYAGGELFF.

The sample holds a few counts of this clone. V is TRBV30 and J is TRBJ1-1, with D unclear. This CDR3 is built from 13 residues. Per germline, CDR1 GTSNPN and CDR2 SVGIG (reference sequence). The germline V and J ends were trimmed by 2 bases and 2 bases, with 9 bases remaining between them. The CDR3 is CAWSPWANTEAFF. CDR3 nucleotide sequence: TGTGCCTGGAGTCCCTGGGCAAACACTGAAGCTTTCTTT.

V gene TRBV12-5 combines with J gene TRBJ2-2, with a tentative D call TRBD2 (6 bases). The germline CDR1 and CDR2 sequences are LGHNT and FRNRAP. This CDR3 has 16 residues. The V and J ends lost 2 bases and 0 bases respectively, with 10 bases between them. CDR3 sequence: CASGLQSGSNTGELFF. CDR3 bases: TGTGCTAGTGGTTTGCAAAGCGGGTCGAACACCGGGGAGCTGTTTTTT.

The CDR3 nucleotides read TGTGCCAGCTCACGACTGGTTGTAGACTCTGGAAACACCATATATTTT. Protein product: CASSRLVVDSGNTIYF. This rearrangement joins TRBV18 to TRBJ1-3; D not certain. The CDR3 is 16 residues long. The germline V gene encodes CDR1 KGHSH and CDR2 LQKENI. Trimming took off 4 bases at V and 0 bases at J, with 13 bases between the two ends. Full variable domain (missing parts from reference TRBV18 and TRBJ1-3): NAGVMQNPRHLVRRRGQEARLRCSPMKGHSHVYWYRQLPEEGLKFMVYLQKENIIDESGMPKERFSAEFPKEGPSILRIQQVVRGDSAAYFCASSRLVVDSGNTIYFGEGSWLTVV.

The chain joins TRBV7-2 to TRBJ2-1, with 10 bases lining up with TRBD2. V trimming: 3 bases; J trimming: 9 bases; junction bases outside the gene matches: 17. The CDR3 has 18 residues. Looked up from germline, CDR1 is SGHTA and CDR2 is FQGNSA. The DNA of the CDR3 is TGTGCCAGCAGCTTGAGCGAGCGGGGGGGCACCCCCGGGGGTGAGCAGTTCTTC. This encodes CASSLSERGGTPGGEQFF. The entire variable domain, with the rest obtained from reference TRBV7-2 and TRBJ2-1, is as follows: GAGVSQSPSNKVTEKGKDVELRCDPISGHTALYWYRQSLGQGLEFLIYFQGNSAPDKSGLPSDRFSAERTGGSVSTLTIQRTQQEDSAVYLCASSLSERGGTPGGEQFFGPGTRLTVL.

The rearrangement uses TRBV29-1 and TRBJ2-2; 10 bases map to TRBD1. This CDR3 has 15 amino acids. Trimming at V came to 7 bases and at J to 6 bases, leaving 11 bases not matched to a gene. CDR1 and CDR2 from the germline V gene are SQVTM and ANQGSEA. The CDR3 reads CSASRTGGDAGELFF. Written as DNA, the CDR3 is TGCAGCGCCTCAAGGACAGGGGGTGACGCCGGGGAGCTGTTTTTT.

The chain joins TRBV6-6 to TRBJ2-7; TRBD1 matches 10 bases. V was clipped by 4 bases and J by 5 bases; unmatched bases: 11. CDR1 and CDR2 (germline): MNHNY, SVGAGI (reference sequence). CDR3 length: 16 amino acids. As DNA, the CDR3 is TGTGCCAGCAGTTCACCTAGGGACAGGGGAATCGACGAGCAGTACTTC. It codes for CASSSPRDRGIDEQYF.

The CDR3 DNA is TGTGCCAGCAGCGGGACAGGAGATACGCAGTATTTT. Its translation: CASSGTGDTQYF. This chain uses TRBV9 with TRBJ2-3, with 7 bases matching TRBD1. Losses at the gene ends were 3 bases for V and 5 bases for J; bases not matched to a gene: 0. The CDR3 has 12 residues. CDR1 and CDR2 (germline): SGDLS, YYNGEE.

The CDR3 is CASSPLSGGELFF. CDR3 nucleotides: TGTGCCAGCTCACCACTGTCCGGCGGGGAGCTGTTTTTT. This sequence joins TRBV18 and TRBJ2-2, with D hard to call. V was clipped by 1 base and J by 7 bases, with 7 bases between them. The CDR3 is made up of 13 amino acids. The germline gives CDR1 KGHSH, CDR2 LQKENI.

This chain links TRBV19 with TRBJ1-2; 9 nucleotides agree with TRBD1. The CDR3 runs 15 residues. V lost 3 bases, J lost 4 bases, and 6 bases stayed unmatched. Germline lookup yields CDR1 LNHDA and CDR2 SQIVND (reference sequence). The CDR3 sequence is CASSIGQGPGYGYTF. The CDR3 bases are TGTGCCAGTAGTATCGGACAGGGGCCTGGCTATGGCTACACCTTC.

The CDR3 reads CASSLITGGGGYTF. The CDR3, as DNA: TGCGCCAGCAGCTTGATCACAGGGGGTGGAGGCTACACCTTC. This sequence joins TRBV5-1 and TRBJ1-2; 8 bases fit TRBD1. The V and J ends lost 1 base and 8 bases, in that order; junction bases with no gene match: 7. The CDR3 consists of 14 residues. Germline CDR1 reads SGHRS; CDR2 reads YFSETQ.

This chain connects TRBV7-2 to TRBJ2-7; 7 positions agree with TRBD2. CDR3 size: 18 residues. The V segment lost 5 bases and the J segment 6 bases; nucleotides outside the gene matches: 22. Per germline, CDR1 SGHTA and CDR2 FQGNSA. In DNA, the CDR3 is TGTGCCAGCAGCCCCCGACCCAGCGGGGCGTCCTCCGTTGTCGAGCAGTACTTC. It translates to CASSPRPSGASSVVEQYF.

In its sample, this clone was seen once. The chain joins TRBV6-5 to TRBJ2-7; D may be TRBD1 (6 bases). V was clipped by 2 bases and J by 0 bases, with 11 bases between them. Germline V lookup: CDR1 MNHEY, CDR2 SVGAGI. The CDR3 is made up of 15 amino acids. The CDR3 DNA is TGTGCCAGCAGTTACCACGCAGGGGTCTCCTACGAGCAGTACTTC. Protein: CASSYHAGVSYEQYF.